This T cell receptor (beta chain) was recorded in a study of cytomegalovirus exposure and HLA in healthy donors. Overall study findings and caveats: By a later analysis, the bulk of CMV-associated TCR beta chains appeared HLA-restricted.

With regard to this clone: No antigen is known for it.

CDR1 and CDR2 from the germline V gene are GTSNPN and SVGIG (reference sequence). Trimming pared 8 bases from V and 1 base from J, leaving 15 bases between. The CDR3 is made up of 13 amino acids. PCR involved 60 Vbeta and 13 Jbeta primers. Libraries were prepared by immunoSEQ multiplex PCR; TCRdb keeps only in-frame clonotypes and omits some of them. The profile shows more than 150,000 clones, roughly 84% of them singletons. The sequence derives from a boy younger than 10 in good health and CMV-seronegative. Sequenced material: PBMCs. The rearrangement joins TRBV30 to TRBJ2-7; a possible D gene is TRBD1 (7 bases). The CDR3 DNA reads as TGTGCCGGAGCATCAGGGGGGTCCTACGAGCAGTACTTC. This translates into CAGASGGSYEQYF.